This T cell receptor beta chain was obtained from a study of blood T cells in healthy people across ages. Study details: Every two T cells gave about one barcoded beta molecule via template switching.

Every donor provided around 9.3 milliliters of peripheral blood. Every sample gave at least 6 micrograms of total RNA when it was extracted. A second PCR of 7 to 11 cycles used a sample-barcoded 5' primer and a J-beta primer mix. Samples each returned at least 2.5 million CDR3-containing paired-end reads. Each CDR3 protein gets one entry after TCRdb re-called the 5' RACE reads with MiXCR. The data contain about 930,000 distinct CDR3 sequences, roughly 29% of them seen just once; the ten biggest clones take up about a tenth. In addition, the sample was reused for a study of T cells of mothers and their children.

The sequenced sample consisted of blood. The clonotype comes from a woman in her 40s in good health.

In DNA, the CDR3 is TGTGCCAGCAGCCAAGACCGGGACGGCGCAACTAATGAAAAACTGTTTTTT. Its protein is CASSQDRDGATNEKLFF. The chain recombines TRBV4-2 with TRBJ1-4, with D maybe TRBD1 (5 bases). CDR1 and CDR2 from the germline V gene are LGHNA and YNFKEQ. V shed 0 bases and J shed 0 bases, with 11 bases lying between them. CDR3 length equals 17 residues.